This is a list of T cell receptor beta chains from one sample in a study of T cells in Graves' hyperthyroidism and ophthalmopathy. TCRdb ran MiXCR on the multiplex PCR reads and lists one entry per CDR3 protein. The table includes approximately 400,000 distinct CDR3 sequences, approximately 15% detected once. The specimen sequenced was blood. The receptors were gathered from a woman aged 18-35 years with Graves' hyperthyroidism. Both conserved end residues are part of each CDR3.

cdr3_aa j_call v_call
CASSQNGRARSEQYF TRBJ2-7 TRBV3-1
CASSLFGISVHGAFF TRBJ1-1 TRBV28
CASKRGLNEKLFF TRBJ1-4 TRBV27
CASSQLAGGIPYEQYF TRBJ2-7 TRBV4-1
CASSLGAGRTQYF TRBJ2-3 TRBV7-9
CASSLGTQYF TRBJ2-5 TRBV7-2
CARSGILTEQYF TRBJ2-7 TRBV6-1
CASSYSDRDWFEQYF TRBJ2-7 TRBV6-5
CASRQDPTGASYGYTF TRBJ1-2 TRBV4-1
CASSLTTDGNEQFF TRBJ2-1 TRBV5-1
CASSVDEGAYEQYF TRBJ2-7 TRBV12-3/TRBV12-4
CSVPHPEAFF TRBJ1-1 TRBV29-1
CASSVVGGSYNEQFF TRBJ2-1 TRBV9
CASSRSDSLNTEAFF TRBJ1-1 TRBV3-1
CASSPAGELLF TRBJ2-2 TRBV2
CASSPSGLVGEQYF TRBJ2-7 TRBV3-1
CASSSGSSYNSPLHF TRBJ1-6 TRBV7-8
CASREGGGGDHNEQFF TRBJ2-1 TRBV2
CASSQLDGGQYF TRBJ2-7 TRBV3-1
CASSPRQGAIASSYEQYF TRBJ2-7 TRBV6-1
CASSFSVGNEQFF TRBJ2-1 TRBV11-3
CASALRGSYEQYF TRBJ2-7 TRBV6-1
CTSSEARGWAYTF TRBJ1-2 TRBV6-1
CASGPRQGRTDTQYF TRBJ2-3 TRBV12-5
CASRDQGTGATGELFF TRBJ2-2 TRBV6-1
CASSEAGQGNQPQHF TRBJ1-5 TRBV2